The 27 T cell receptor beta chains below come from one sample, sequenced in a study of CD8+ T cells in alopecia areata. Treatment denoted: oral pan-JAK inhibitor, 5-10 mg twice daily. After isolation, RNA underwent reverse transcription to generate cDNA as the sequencing template. Using immunoSEQ multiplex PCR, the repertoire was profiled, and TCRdb retains in-frame clones only, with some absent. The sample has 150,000 or so clones; 58% are singletons. Sequences were derived from CD4+ T cells sorted from blood, sampled at approximately week 61, from a patient treated with tofacitinib. These receptor sequences come from a human donor with alopecia areata.

The chain joins TRBV4-1 to TRBJ2-5; 8 nucleotides match TRBD2. J gave up 7 bases and V 0 bases, and 4 bases lay outside the gene matches. The CDR3 runs 14 residues. CDR1 and CDR2 (germline): MGHRA, YSYEKL. CDR3 sequence (DNA): TGCGCCAGCAGCCAAGACTCGGCGGGGGGGACCCAGTACTTC. Protein sequence: CASSQDSAGGTQYF.

The chain combines TRBV7-9 with TRBJ1-6; D is perhaps TRBD1 (6 bases). Trimming removed 2 bases at V and 10 bases at J, with 12 bases between. This CDR3 region has 14 residues. Germline V gene lookup returns CDR1 SEHNR and CDR2 FQNEAQ (reference sequence). CDR3 bases: TGTGCCAGCAGCTTATCCAGGGGTGGGTCACCCCTCCACTTT. This codes for CASSLSRGGSPLHF.

This clone came up a few times. V gene TRBV29-1 combines with J gene TRBJ2-5; D not resolved. Trimming removed 6 bases from V and 4 bases from J, with 15 bases in between. The germline V gene encodes CDR1 SQVTM and CDR2 ANQGSEA. This CDR3 region has 13 residues. The CDR3 sequence: CSVTDSLPETQYF. The DNA for the CDR3 is TGCAGCGTCACAGACTCCCTCCCAGAGACCCAGTACTTC.

The V and J genes are TRBV4-1 and TRBJ2-1; D is uncertain. Germline CDR1 reads MGHRA; CDR2 reads YSYEKL. V lost 1 base and J lost 3, with 10 bases in between. This CDR3 has 15 amino acids. The CDR3 DNA reads TGCGCCAGCAGCCAAGTGTCAGCTAACTACAATGAGCAGTTCTTC. Translated, it gives CASSQVSANYNEQFF.

V usage is TRBV29-1 and J usage is TRBJ2-5; D uncertain. The J call may be incorrect, as the DNA end agrees better with TRBJ2-7. This CDR3 spans 11 amino acids. From germline, CDR1 is SQVTM and CDR2 ANQGSEA. CDR3 DNA: TGCAGCGTTTTCAAAAACTACGAGCAGTACTTC. This encodes CSVFKNYEQYF.

This clone was observed at least ten times. This rearrangement joins TRBV7-9 to TRBJ1-6, with D unresolved. The germline V gene has CDR1 SEHNR and CDR2 FQNEAQ (reference sequence). Trimming shortened V by 5 bases and J by 5 bases, and 4 bases separated the two germline ends. CDR3 length: 12 amino acids. CDR3 coding DNA: TGTGCCAGCAGCCACAATAATTCACCCCTCCACTTT. It is translated as CASSHNNSPLHF.

The DNA of the CDR3 is TGCAGCGTTGGGCTTAATGAAAAACTGTTTTTT. It specifies CSVGLNEKLFF. This chain links TRBV29-1 with TRBJ1-4, with unresolved D. Germline CDR1 and CDR2: SQVTM and ANQGSEA. CDR3 size: 11 residues. The V gene lost 4 bases and the J gene lost 4 bases, with 4 bases spanning the gap.

The chain is built from TRBV19 and TRBJ1-1; 7 bases match TRBD1. V was pared by 8 bases and J by 0 bases, with 3 bases of the junction left unmatched. CDR1 and CDR2 from the germline V gene are LNHDA and SQIVND (reference sequence). The length of the CDR3 is 13 residues. This CDR3 is CASSTGLNTEAFF. The CDR3 nucleotides read TGTGCCAGTTCGACAGGGCTGAACACTGAAGCTTTCTTT.

The chain joins TRBV6-6 to TRBJ2-3; the D gene could be TRBD1 or TRBD2 (5 bases each). The V end lost 2 bases, the J end lost 4 bases, and 7 bases lay between the germline ends. CDR1 is MNHNY and CDR2 is SVGAGI in the germline V gene (reference sequence). The length of the CDR3 is 13 residues. CDR3 region: CASSYKGPDTQYF. CDR3 nucleotides: TGTGCCAGCAGTTACAAGGGACCAGATACGCAGTATTTT.

The chain has TRBV5-1 and TRBJ1-6, with a weak D call TRBD1 (6 bases). Germline CDR1 reads SGHRS; CDR2 reads YFSETQ. The CDR3 has 19 residues. The germline V and J ends were trimmed by 3 bases and 9 bases, with 28 bases remaining between them. Here the CDR3 reads CASSYLPGSSGALSSPLHF. As DNA, the CDR3 is TGCGCCAGCAGCTACCTCCCGGGGTCGTCAGGGGCCCTGAGTTCACCCCTCCACTTT.

The chain recombines TRBV14 with TRBJ2-1; no firm D call. V was clipped by 4 bases and J by 8 bases, with 6 bases between them. From germline, CDR1 is SGHDN and CDR2 FVKESK. The CDR3 totals 11 residues. The CDR3 protein is CASSLFDEQFF. CDR3 in DNA: TGTGCCAGCAGCCTGTTTGATGAGCAGTTCTTC.

The chain carries TRBV7-9 and TRBJ2-7; no clear D gene. Trimming took off 4 bases at V and 1 base at J, with 11 bases between the two ends. Germline CDR1 and CDR2: SEHNR and FQNEAQ (reference sequence). The CDR3 runs 14 residues. The CDR3 here is CASSSGYDSYEQYF. CDR3 sequence (DNA): TGTGCCAGCAGCTCAGGCTACGATTCCTACGAGCAGTACTTC. Combining the CDR3 with reference TRBV7-9 and TRBJ2-7 gives the whole variable domain DTGVSQNPRHKITKRGQNVTFRCDPISEHNRLYWYRQTLGQGPEFLTYFQNEAQLEKSRLLSDRFSAERPKGSFSTLEIQRTEQGDSAMYLCASSSGYDSYEQYFGPGTRLTVT.

CDR3 nucleotides: TGCAGCGTCCGACCAGGTTCAAATGAGCAGTTCTTC. It yields the protein CSVRPGSNEQFF. The J gene is TRBJ2-1, the V gene TRBV29-1; D unresolved. The germline V gene has CDR1 SQVTM and CDR2 ANQGSEA. The CDR3 consists of 12 residues. The V end lost 6 bases, the J end lost 7 bases, and 13 bases lay between the germline ends.

This clone was observed a few times. The J gene is TRBJ2-1, the V gene TRBV28; 11 nucleotides line up with TRBD2. This CDR3 is 17 amino acids long. The germline V gene encodes CDR1 MDHEN and CDR2 SYDVKM. J was trimmed by 5 bases and V by 4 bases; bases with no gene match: 10. The CDR3 is CASSSNPGTSGNNEQFF. Here the CDR3 DNA reads TGTGCCAGCAGTTCCAATCCCGGGACTAGCGGCAACAATGAGCAGTTCTTC. Based on the CDR3 plus reference TRBV28 and TRBJ2-1, the full variable domain is DVKVTQSSRYLVKRTGEKVFLECVQDMDHENMFWYRQDPGLGLRLIYFSYDVKMKEKGDIPEGYSVSREKKERFSLILESASTNQTSMYLCASSSNPGTSGNNEQFFGPGTRLTVL.

V usage is TRBV11-3 and J usage is TRBJ2-5; no clear D gene. Trimming pared 6 bases from V and 2 bases from J, leaving 7 bases between. The CDR3 runs 12 residues. Germline assignment: CDR1 SGHNT and CDR2 YENEEA. The CDR3 coding sequence is TGTGCCAGCAGAGGACCGCAAGAGACCCAGTACTTC. Translating it yields CASRGPQETQYF.

This clone was seen a few times. The V gene is TRBV29-1, the J gene TRBJ2-7; D possibly matches TRBD1 or TRBD2 (5 bases each). The V gene lost 4 bases and the J gene lost 8 bases, with 15 bases spanning the gap. The CDR3 runs to 12 residues. CDR1 and CDR2 (germline): SQVTM, ANQGSEA. The CDR3 spells CSVGPPGRKQYF. CDR3 bases: TGCAGCGTTGGCCCACCGGGACGGAAGCAGTACTTC.

The chain links TRBV30 to TRBJ2-3; possibly TRBD2 for D (7 bases). Germline CDR1 GTSNPN, CDR2 SVGIG (reference sequence). The germline V and J ends were trimmed by 4 bases and 14 bases, with 25 bases remaining between them. CDR3 length: 14 residues. The chain's CDR3 is CAWIGRKGGGSPYF. DNA for the CDR3: TGTGCCTGGATCGGGAGAAAGGGCGGGGGCTCCCCGTATTTT.

The V call is TRBV5-4, the J call TRBJ2-7; a possible D gene is TRBD2 (6 bases). V lost 3 bases and J lost 3, with 10 bases in between. CDR3 length: 13 residues. Germline V CDR1 and CDR2: SGHNT, YYREEE (reference sequence). CDR3 bases: TGTGCCAGCAGCTGGTGGGGAGGCTACGAGCAGTACTTC. Protein product: CASSWWGGYEQYF.

The chain joins TRBV11-3 to TRBJ2-7; 9 nucleotides line up with TRBD2. Unmatched junction bases numbered 25, after V lost 7 bases and J lost 6 bases. The CDR3 spans 19 residues. Germline lookup yields CDR1 SGHNT and CDR2 YENEEA. The CDR3 reads CASTSGIGLAGPRFGEQYF. CDR3 coding DNA: TGTGCCAGCACATCCGGGATTGGGCTAGCGGGGCCTCGGTTCGGCGAGCAGTACTTC. The whole variable domain, remainder taken from reference TRBV11-3 and TRBJ2-7, is EAGVVQSPRYKIIEKKQPVAFWCNPISGHNTLYWYLQNLGQGPELLIRYENEEAVDDSQLPKDRFSAERLKGVDSTLKIQPAELGDSAVYLCASTSGIGLAGPRFGEQYFGPGTRLTVT.

For the CDR3, the DNA is TGCAGCGTTGCCAATAAAGAGACCCAGTACTTC. Amino acid sequence: CSVANKETQYF. The chain has TRBV29-1 and TRBJ2-5; D remains unclear. Looked up from germline, CDR1 is SQVTM and CDR2 is ANQGSEA. The CDR3 has 11 amino acids. V was cut by 4 bases and J by 3 bases, with 6 bases left in between.

This CDR3 reads CASSPNPSGTDGYTF. Here the CDR3 DNA reads TGTGCCAGCAGCCCCAACCCGTCGGGCACGGATGGCTACACCTTC. The chain links TRBV4-2 to TRBJ1-2; D is unresolved. Between the trimmed V and J ends, which lost 4 bases and 6 bases, there was a span of 18 bases. Germline lookup yields CDR1 LGHNA and CDR2 YNFKEQ. This CDR3 spans 15 amino acids.

The V and J genes are TRBV23-1 and TRBJ1-1; D not certain. TRBV23-1 is an ORF, and what it does is uncertain. CDR3 length: 12 amino acids. Deletions cut 0 bases from V and 1 base from J, with 0 bases between. CDR3 sequence reads: CASSQSNTEAFF. In nucleotides, the CDR3 is TGCGCCAGCAGTCAATCGAACACTGAAGCTTTCTTT.

The chain links TRBV15 to TRBJ2-7, with D possibly TRBD2 on 5 matching bases. Germline CDR1 and CDR2: LNHNV and YYDKDF (reference sequence). The CDR3 has 17 residues. The V end lost 1 base, the J end lost 0 bases, and 16 bases lay between the germline ends. The CDR3 spells CATSRGFRGRSSYEQYF. In DNA, the CDR3 is TGTGCCACCAGCAGAGGGTTTCGGGGAAGGAGCTCCTACGAGCAGTACTTC.

CDR3 nucleotide sequence: TGTGCCAGCAGTTACAGGGGTACCTACGAGCAGTACTTC. Translating gives CASSYRGTYEQYF. The chain carries TRBV7-9 and TRBJ2-7, with 7 bases that match TRBD1. The CDR3 consists of 13 residues. CDR1 and CDR2 (germline): SEHNR, FQNEAQ (reference sequence). The V gene end was trimmed by 6 bases and the J gene end by 2 bases; junction bases not matched to a gene: 4.

This clone was found a few times. The chain carries TRBV29-1 and TRBJ1-2, with D possibly being TRBD1 (6 bases). Germline CDR1 and CDR2: SQVTM and ANQGSEA. This CDR3 spans 14 amino acids. V was pared by 3 bases and J by 4 bases, with 15 bases between. The chain's CDR3 is CSVEPAGDSYGYTF. The CDR3, as DNA: TGCAGCGTTGAGCCCGCAGGGGATAGCTATGGCTACACCTTC.

The rearrangement uses TRBV5-1 and TRBJ2-6; no clear D gene. The CDR3 is made up of 15 amino acids. Trimming cost V 8 bases and J 0 bases, with 12 bases left between them. CDR1 and CDR2 from the germline V gene are SGHRS and YFSETQ. CDR3 loop: CASSIAASGANVLTF. CDR3 sequence (DNA): TGCGCCAGTTCCATCGCGGCCTCTGGGGCCAACGTCCTGACTTTC.

A few counts support this clone. J is TRBJ2-1 and V is TRBV19; 12 nucleotides match TRBD1. CDR3 size: 15 residues. Per germline, CDR1 LNHDA and CDR2 SQIVND (reference sequence). Trimming removed 3 bases from V and 9 bases from J; junction bases left unmatched: 6. The CDR3, as DNA: TGTGCCAGTAGTATGGGACAGGGGGCTTTTGGTGAGCAGTTCTTC. This codes for CASSMGQGAFGEQFF. Full variable domain (outside the CDR3, taken from reference TRBV19 and TRBJ2-1): DGGITQSPKYLFRKEGQNVTLSCEQNLNHDAMYWYRQDPGQGLRLIYYSQIVNDFQKGDIAEGYSVSREKKESFPLTVTSAQKNPTAFYLCASSMGQGAFGEQFFGPGTRLTVL.